This entry lists 25 T cell receptor beta chains sequenced from one sample in a study of shared clonotypes between healthy human individuals. Method: immunoSEQ multiplex PCR; TCRdb's copy keeps in-frame clones and lacks some. This sample has about 2.2 million clones, with roughly 93% found just once. Selected positively for CCR7 and CD45RO-negative, naive CD8 cells excluded terminally differentiated effector memory CD45RA+ cells. The sequencing input was naive CD8+ T cells from PBMCs. These receptor sequences come from a man between 18 and 29 years old in good health. Some clones in this sample may be carry-over from other donors' samples.

Here the CDR3 DNA reads TGTGCCAGCAGTTTACGGCAGCAGGGGACTGAAGCTTTCTTT. Protein product: CASSLRQQGTEAFF. The chain uses TRBV27 and TRBJ1-1; D may be TRBD1 (6 bases). V was clipped by 2 bases and J by 5 bases, with 12 bases between them. The CDR3 sequence is 14 residues long. Germline V gene data show CDR1 as MNHEY and CDR2 as SMNVEV (reference sequence).

The chain uses TRBV11-2 and TRBJ2-1; the D gene is possibly TRBD2 (5 bases). Trimming left V 2 bases short and J 7 bases short, with 12 bases between. This CDR3 contains 14 residues. Germline V lookup: CDR1 SGHAT, CDR2 FQNNGV. CDR3 coding DNA: TGTGCCAGCAGCTTACGGGGTTTTATGAATGAGCAGTTCTTC. Its protein product is CASSLRGFMNEQFF.

The chain employs TRBV7-8 and TRBJ2-1; 7 nucleotides agree with TRBD2. V lost 5 bases and J lost 9; bases outside the gene matches: 13. The CDR3 has 15 amino acids. Per the germline V gene, CDR1 is SGHVS and CDR2 is FQNEAQ. For the CDR3, the DNA is TGTGCCAGCAGCCCCATGCCCGGACTAGTCGGTGAGCAGTTCTTC. The encoded protein is CASSPMPGLVGEQFF.

The CDR3 DNA reads TGTGCCAGCAGCTTAGACCCCGGGCTAGCGTACGAGCAGTACTTC. It is translated as CASSLDPGLAYEQYF. The chain uses TRBV7-2 and TRBJ2-7; TRBD2 is a possible D gene (6 bases). With 1 base removed from V and 4 bases from J, the gap between germline ends came to 14 bases. The CDR3 contains 15 residues. Germline V gene sequence: CDR1 SGHTA, CDR2 FQGNSA. Full variable domain (rest looked up from reference TRBV7-2 and TRBJ2-7): GAGVSQSPSNKVTEKGKDVELRCDPISGHTALYWYRQSLGQGLEFLIYFQGNSAPDKSGLPSDRFSAERTGGSVSTLTIQRTQQEDSAVYLCASSLDPGLAYEQYFGPGTRLTVT.

J is TRBJ2-7 and V is TRBV6-5; D is perhaps TRBD1 or TRBD2 (5 bases each). The CDR3 spans 13 residues. Germline CDR1 reads MNHEY; CDR2 reads SVGAGI. V was clipped by 5 bases and J by 7 bases, with 15 bases between them. The CDR3 DNA reads TGTGCCAGCAGTCCGTGGGACCTGGGGGAGCAGTACTTC. Protein product: CASSPWDLGEQYF.

This chain joins TRBV4-1 and TRBJ2-7; 7 nucleotides match TRBD1. Germline trimming cut 4 bases from V and 4 bases from J; bases unmatched to any gene: 13. The CDR3 is 16 amino acids. CDR1 and CDR2 from the germline V gene are MGHRA and YSYEKL. The DNA for the CDR3 is TGCGCCAGCAGCCGAGCCCCGGGACAGACTTTTTACGAGCAGTACTTC. Protein sequence: CASSRAPGQTFYEQYF.

The V gene is TRBV9, the J gene TRBJ1-5; D possibly corresponds to TRBD1 (6 bases). In germline, CDR1 is SGDLS, CDR2 YYNGEE. The CDR3 extends over 15 amino acids. V dropped 4 bases and J dropped 6 bases, with 17 bases sitting between them. CDR3 region: CASSPGGGLSQPQHF. The CDR3 bases are TGTGCCAGCAGCCCCGGTGGGGGGCTAAGTCAGCCCCAGCATTTT.

The chain carries TRBV25-1 and TRBJ1-4; D perhaps matches TRBD1 (5 bases). This CDR3 is built from 16 residues. The V end lost 2 bases, the J end lost 5 bases, and 15 bases lay between the germline ends. Germline V gene sequence: CDR1 MGHDK, CDR2 SYGVNS. The CDR3 DNA is TGTGCCAGCAGTGAAAAGGGGCCCAGGTTAAATGAAAAACTGTTTTTT. This gives the protein CASSEKGPRLNEKLFF. Variable domain in full (rest from reference TRBV25-1 and TRBJ1-4): EADIYQTPRYLVIGTGKKITLECSQTMGHDKMYWYQQDPGMELHLIHYSYGVNSTEKGDLSSESTVSRIRTEHFPLTLESARPSHTSQYLCASSEKGPRLNEKLFFGSGTQLSVL.

This rearrangement joins TRBV7-8 to TRBJ2-5; D ambiguous. Germline V gene lookup returns CDR1 SGHVS and CDR2 FQNEAQ. The CDR3 spans 12 residues. The V gene lost 6 bases and the J gene lost 2 bases, with 7 bases spanning the gap. The DNA of the CDR3 is TGTGCCAGCAGGCAAATGCAAGAGACCCAGTACTTC. Amino acid sequence: CASRQMQETQYF.

The chain's CDR3 is CASSLTSGRAFAEQFF. DNA for the CDR3: TGTGCCAGCAGTTTAACTAGCGGGAGGGCCTTCGCTGAGCAGTTCTTC. The chain is built from TRBV28 and TRBJ2-1, with 13 nucleotides matching TRBD2. After removal of 2 bases from V and 9 bases from J, the junction contained 7 bases not matched to a gene. The CDR3 covers 16 residues. Germline V gene sequence: CDR1 MDHEN, CDR2 SYDVKM.

The chain couples TRBV11-2 to TRBJ1-2; D is possibly TRBD1 (5 bases). Germline V gives CDR1 SGHAT, CDR2 FQNNGV. The germline V and J ends were trimmed by 1 base and 6 bases, with 12 bases remaining between them. The CDR3 loop spans 14 amino acids. CDR3 region: CASSLGLLGDGYTF. The CDR3 bases are TGTGCCAGCAGCTTAGGTCTGTTAGGGGATGGCTACACCTTC.

The V call is TRBV7-9, the J call TRBJ2-2; D not certain. Germline loops: CDR1 SEHNR, CDR2 FQNEAQ (reference sequence). The CDR3 contains 14 residues. Between the trimmed V and J ends, which lost 4 bases and 12 bases, there was a span of 18 bases. The CDR3, as DNA: TGTGCCAGCAGCTCCGCCCCGTTCCCCGGTCAGCTGTTTTTT. It codes for CASSSAPFPGQLFF.

The V call is TRBV4-1, the J call TRBJ2-7, with 11 bases that match TRBD2. CDR3 size: 16 residues. Germline lookup yields CDR1 MGHRA and CDR2 YSYEKL. V shed 3 bases, J shed 0 bases, and the junction held 4 bases outside the gene matches. The CDR3 bases are TGCGCCAGCAGCCACATTACTAGCGGGAGCTCCTACGAGCAGTACTTC. Protein product: CASSHITSGSSYEQYF.

The chain recombines TRBV29-1 with TRBJ2-5; maybe TRBD1 (5 bases). This CDR3 comprises 14 residues. The germline gives CDR1 SQVTM, CDR2 ANQGSEA. V was clipped by 1 base and J by 0 bases, with 9 bases between them. CDR3 in amino acids: CSVEGTRYQETQYF. The CDR3 nucleotides read TGCAGCGTTGAAGGGACAAGGTACCAAGAGACCCAGTACTTC.

V and J are TRBV7-8 and TRBJ2-7, with D maybe TRBD2 (6 bases). CDR3 length: 17 amino acids. Germline V gives CDR1 SGHVS, CDR2 FQNEAQ. V dropped 0 bases and J dropped 1 base, with 16 bases sitting between them. The CDR3 loop is CASSLALGRDFSYEQYF. The CDR3 DNA is TGTGCCAGCAGCTTAGCGCTAGGTCGGGACTTTTCCTACGAGCAGTACTTC.

The chain employs TRBV7-9 and TRBJ2-1; 9 positions agree with TRBD1. Losses at the gene ends were 4 bases for V and 7 bases for J; bases not matched to a gene: 8. The CDR3 length is 15 residues. The germline CDR1 and CDR2 sequences are SEHNR and FQNEAQ (reference sequence). The CDR3, as DNA: TGTGCCAGCAGCTATAATCAGGACAGGGGTAATGAGCAGTTCTTC. It codes for CASSYNQDRGNEQFF.

V and J are TRBV14 and TRBJ2-3, with TRBD2 identical over 9 bases. The junction had 12 bases not matched to a gene; V was cut back by 0 bases and J by 5 bases. The V gene's germline CDR1 is SGHDN and CDR2 FVKESK. The CDR3 is 18 amino acids. CDR3 region: CASSQEVGLAGKGDTQYF. The CDR3 region has the DNA TGTGCCAGCAGCCAAGAAGTGGGGCTAGCGGGAAAAGGAGATACGCAGTATTTT.

The CDR3 bases are TGTGCCAGCAGCTTGGTCCAGGGGCCGGGTACAGATACGCAGTATTTT. Its protein product is CASSLVQGPGTDTQYF. The V and J genes are TRBV5-8 and TRBJ2-3, with TRBD1 as a possible D gene (6 bases). The CDR3 is 16 residues long. The V and J ends lost 0 bases and 3 bases respectively, with 14 bases between them. The germline V gene encodes CDR1 SGHTS and CDR2 YDEGEE.

This clone was recorded a few times. The rearrangement uses TRBV6-5 and TRBJ1-2; D gene unclear. V dropped 7 bases and J dropped 4 bases, with 10 bases sitting between them. Germline loops: CDR1 MNHEY, CDR2 SVGAGI. CDR3 length equals 12 residues. This CDR3 reads CASMAMTYGYTF. In nucleotides, the CDR3 is TGTGCCAGCATGGCGATGACCTATGGCTACACCTTC.

V gene TRBV29-1 combines with J gene TRBJ2-1; tentatively, D is TRBD2 (5 bases). The CDR3 extends over 12 amino acids. In germline, CDR1 is SQVTM, CDR2 ANQGSEA. V was trimmed by 5 bases and J by 8 bases, leaving 13 bases between them. The DNA for the CDR3 is TGCAGCGTTCTCGGGGTGGTGGATGAGCAGTTCTTC. Translation: CSVLGVVDEQFF.

J is TRBJ2-5 and V is TRBV4-2; 7 nucleotides agree with TRBD2. The DNA end lines up better with TRBJ2-7; the J call may be wrong. The length of the CDR3 is 14 residues. Germline CDR1 is LGHNA and CDR2 is YNFKEQ. The CDR3 bases are TGTGCCAGCAGTCAGGGAGCGGGATGGAACGAGCAGTACTTC. Amino acids: CASSQGAGWNEQYF.

The chain recombines TRBV27 with TRBJ1-3; D remains ambiguous. CDR1 and CDR2 from the germline V gene are MNHEY and SMNVEV (reference sequence). The length of the CDR3 is 14 residues. Trimming took off 6 bases at V and 0 bases at J, with 9 bases between the two ends. CDR3 bases: TGTGCCAGCAGGGAAGGACTCTCTGGAAACACCATATATTTT. It yields the protein CASREGLSGNTIYF.

The rearrangement uses TRBV27 and TRBJ2-7; 7 nucleotides align to TRBD1. CDR1 MNHEY and CDR2 SMNVEV come from the germline V gene (reference sequence). The CDR3 extends over 14 amino acids. With 5 bases clipped from V and 5 bases from J, the junction kept 9 bases outside the gene matches. The CDR3 DNA sequence: TGTGCCAGCAGTCGACAGGGTAGGGTGAACGAGCAGTACTTC. Residues: CASSRQGRVNEQYF.

This rearrangement joins TRBV6-5 to TRBJ2-1; D is ambiguous. With 6 bases removed from V and 14 bases from J, the gap between germline ends came to 20 bases. This CDR3 spans 13 amino acids. The germline CDR1 and CDR2 sequences are MNHEY and SVGAGI. The DNA of the CDR3 is TGTGCCAGCAGCTTGGTTAGGGCGGACGCGGAGTTCTTC. It specifies CASSLVRADAEFF.

This chain joins TRBV9 and TRBJ2-1, with 8 bases that match TRBD1. The CDR3 length is 15 residues. V was clipped by 3 bases and J by 7 bases; unmatched bases: 9. Germline lookup yields CDR1 SGDLS and CDR2 YYNGEE. CDR3: CASSDGTGSRNEQFF. The CDR3 coding sequence is TGTGCCAGCAGCGACGGGACAGGATCCCGGAATGAGCAGTTCTTC. The full variable domain, rest sourced from reference TRBV9 and TRBJ2-1, is DSGVTQTPKHLITATGQRVTLRCSPRSGDLSVYWYQQSLDQGLQFLIQYYNGEERAKGNILERFSAQQFPDLHSELNLSSLELGDSALYFCASSDGTGSRNEQFFGPGTRLTVL.